These T cell receptor beta chains were read from a single sample in a study of regulatory T cells in long-lasting Graves disease. Using its own MiXCR run on the multiplex PCR reads, TCRdb lists one record per CDR3 protein. The table lists 350,000 to 450,000 distinct CDR3 sequences, over 12% of them singletons, with approximately 7.8% in the top ten. The same data also went into a second study, on T cells in Graves' hyperthyroidism and ophthalmopathy.

This material consisted of peripheral blood mononuclear cells (PBMCs), taken at new diagnosis, from a patient treated with antithyroid drugs. Every receptor here comes from a woman aged 40-49 years with Graves disease. CDR3s include the opening cysteine and the closing phenylalanine or tryptophan. The D gene is left open where the match is weak. Only part of the rows carry a size: once, few, many, or a class if the clone is expanded.

v_gene	abundance	d_gene	j_gene	len	CDR3nt	CDR3aa
TRBV11-2	many	NA	TRBJ2-1	19	TGTGCCAGCAGCATTAGTTCTTCCGTCTGGCGGGGAGTTTACAATGAGCAGTTCTTC	CASSISSSVWRGVYNEQFF
TRBV19	few	TRBD1	TRBJ1-1	15	TGTGCCAGTAGTGCAACCCTTCAGGGGGGCACTGAAGCTTTCTTT	CASSATLQGGTEAFF
TRBV7-8	many	TRBD1	TRBJ2-5	14	TGTGCCAGCAGCCCGGGACAGATCCAAGAGACCCAGTACTTC	CASSPGQIQETQYF
TRBV28	NA	TRBD2	TRBJ2-4	18	TGTGCCAGCAGTTTTCCCATGGGGGGGACTGCGTTCAAAAACATTCAGTACTTC	CASSFPMGGTAFKNIQYF
TRBV20-1	NA	TRBD1	TRBJ1-6	15	TGCAGTGCTAGACCCACGGGACAGGAGAACTCACCCCTCCACTTT	CSARPTGQENSPLHF
TRBV10-3	many	TRBD2	TRBJ2-1	13	TGTGCCATCACTAGGGGACTAGCGAATGAGCAGTTCTTC	CAITRGLANEQFF
TRBV29-1	many	NA	TRBJ1-1	13	TGCAGCGTTGAAGACTCCGGGATTCCACCGGCTTTCTTT	CSVEDSGIPPAFF
TRBV4-2	once	NA	TRBJ2-3	15	TGTGCCAGCAGCCCGGCAGGGCCGAGCACAGATACGCAGTATTTT	CASSPAGPSTDTQYF
TRBV11-1	many	TRBD1	TRBJ2-7	14	TGTGCCAGCAGCCCAAGACAGGGCGAGCTCAAGCAGTACTTC	CASSPRQGELKQYF
TRBV14	few	NA	TRBJ2-2	16	TGTGCCAGCAGCCAAGATAGGGTACGACCCACCGGGGAGCTGTTTTTT	CASSQDRVRPTGELFF
TRBV5-1	many	NA	TRBJ2-1	13	TGCGCCAGCAGCTTGGCCCGTCGCGGGGAGCAGTTCTTC	CASSLARRGEQFF
TRBV12-3/TRBV12-4	many	NA	TRBJ1-2	13	TGTGCCAGCAGCCCCGGGACAACCTATGGCTACACCTTC	CASSPGTTYGYTF
TRBV5-1	many	NA	TRBJ2-1	11	TGCGCCAGCAGCAACCAAGGGGAGCAGTTCTTC	CASSNQGEQFF
TRBV14	many	TRBD2	TRBJ2-5	16	TGTGCCAGCAGCCAAGTGACTAGCGGGAGGAAGGAGACCCAGTACTTC	CASSQVTSGRKETQYF
TRBV19	many	NA	TRBJ2-3	13	TGTGCCAGTAGTATGCAGGACCCAGATACGCAGTATTTT	CASSMQDPDTQYF
TRBV10-2	many	TRBD1	TRBJ2-7	13	TGCGCCAGCAGCAAGGGACAGACCTCCGAGCAGTACTTC	CASSKGQTSEQYF
TRBV27	many	TRBD1	TRBJ2-5	14	TGTGCCAGCAGCCCGACAGGGGAACAAGAGACCCAGTACTTC	CASSPTGEQETQYF
TRBV15	NA	TRBD1	TRBJ1-5	16	TGTGCCACCAGCAGAGGGACAGGGACCGCCAATCAGCCCCAGCATTTT	CATSRGTGTANQPQHF
TRBV12-3/TRBV12-4	many	NA	TRBJ1-1	16	TGTGCCAGCAGTTCCCCTCATCGCGGGTTCGCCACTGAAGCTTTCTTT	CASSSPHRGFATEAFF
TRBV28	NA	NA	TRBJ1-5	16	TGTGCCAGCAGTTTGGGACTCGGACTGAGCAATCAGCCCCAGCATTTT	CASSLGLGLSNQPQHF
TRBV3-1	many	NA	TRBJ2-5	13	TGTGCCAGCAGAAACTACCTCCAAGAGACCCAGTACTTC	CASRNYLQETQYF
TRBV20-1	few	NA	TRBJ1-5	15	TGCAGTGCCCCGATTCCAAACAATAGCAATCAGCCCCAGCATTTT	CSAPIPNNSNQPQHF
TRBV6-9	many	TRBD2	TRBJ2-1	18	TGTGCCAGCAGTTCTTTTAGCGGGAGGGCCGCCTCCTACAATGAGCAGTTCTTC	CASSSFSGRAASYNEQFF
TRBV7-9	NA	TRBD2	TRBJ2-2	17	TGTGCCAGCAGCCCGGCGAGCGGGAGGGCCTATTCCGGGGAGCTGTTTTTT	CASSPASGRAYSGELFF
TRBV2	many	NA	TRBJ2-7	16	TGTGCCAGCAGTGAACGGGGAATCCCGCCGGGATACGAGCAGTACTTC	CASSERGIPPGYEQYF
TRBV28	NA	NA	TRBJ2-1	16	TGTGCCAGCAGCAATAGCGGACTGAGCTCCTACAATGAGCAGTTCTTC	CASSNSGLSSYNEQFF
TRBV9	NA	TRBD1	TRBJ2-7	13	TGTGCCAGCTCACAGGGGGTGTCCTACGAGCAGTACTTC	CASSQGVSYEQYF
TRBV5-1	many	NA	TRBJ2-1	13	TGCGCCAGCAGCTTCACTAGCTACAATGAGCAGTTCTTC	CASSFTSYNEQFF
TRBV6-1	many	TRBD2	TRBJ2-7	16	TGTGCCAGCAGTACCGCGACTAGCGGGAGGCGCTACGAGCAGTACTTC	CASSTATSGRRYEQYF
TRBV6-1	few	TRBD1	TRBJ2-1	17	TGTGCCAGCAGCCCTCCCTGGGACAGGCTCTCCTACAATGAGCAGTTCTTC	CASSPPWDRLSYNEQFF
TRBV19	many	NA	TRBJ1-1	12	TGTGCCAGCAGTACCCGGAACACTGAAGCTTTCTTT	CASSTRNTEAFF
TRBV12-3/TRBV12-4	many	NA	TRBJ1-1	13	TGTGCCAGCAGTTTTCGCCCGAACACTGAAGCTTTCTTT	CASSFRPNTEAFF
TRBV6-2/TRBV6-3	many	TRBD1	TRBJ1-2	15	TGTGCCAGCAATACCGACAGGGGATGGGCCTATGGCTACACCTTC	CASNTDRGWAYGYTF
TRBV7-9	many	TRBD1	TRBJ2-7	14	TGTGCCAGCAGGACAGGGGCCAACCACTACGAGCAGTACTTC	CASRTGANHYEQYF
TRBV11-1	NA	TRBD2	TRBJ2-1	17	TGTGCCAGCAGCTCAGGACTAGCGGGAGGAGGTGTAGGTGAGCAGTTCTTC	CASSSGLAGGGVGEQFF
TRBV5-1	many	TRBD2	TRBJ2-7	15	TGCGCCAGCAGCTTGCTAGCGGGAGCCCCCTACGAGCAGTACTTC	CASSLLAGAPYEQYF
TRBV7-9	many	NA	TRBJ2-5	16	TGTGCCAGCAGCTTAACGGAGGGGACAGTCCAAGAGACCCAGTACTTC	CASSLTEGTVQETQYF
TRBV10-3	many	NA	TRBJ1-5	14	TGTGCCATCAGTGAATCCTCGGGCAATCAGCCCCAGCATTTT	CAISESSGNQPQHF